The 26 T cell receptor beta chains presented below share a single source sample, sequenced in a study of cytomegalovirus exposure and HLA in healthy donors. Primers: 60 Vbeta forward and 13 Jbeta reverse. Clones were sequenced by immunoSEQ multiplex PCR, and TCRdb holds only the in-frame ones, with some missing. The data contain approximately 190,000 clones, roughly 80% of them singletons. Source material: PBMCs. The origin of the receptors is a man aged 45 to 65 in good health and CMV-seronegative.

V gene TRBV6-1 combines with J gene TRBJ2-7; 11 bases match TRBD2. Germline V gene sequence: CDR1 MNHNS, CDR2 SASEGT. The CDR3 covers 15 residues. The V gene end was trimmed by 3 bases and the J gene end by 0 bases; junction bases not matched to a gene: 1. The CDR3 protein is CASSEGLAASYEQYF. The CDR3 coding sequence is TGTGCCAGCAGTGAGGGACTAGCGGCCTCCTACGAGCAGTACTTC.

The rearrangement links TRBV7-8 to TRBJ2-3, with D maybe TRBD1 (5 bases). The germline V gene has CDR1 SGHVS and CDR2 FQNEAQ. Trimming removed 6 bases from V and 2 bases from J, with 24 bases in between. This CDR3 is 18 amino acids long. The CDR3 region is CASSPRTTILSVTDTQYF. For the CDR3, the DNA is TGTGCCAGCAGTCCGCGGACAACAATCCTTTCCGTCACAGATACGCAGTATTTT. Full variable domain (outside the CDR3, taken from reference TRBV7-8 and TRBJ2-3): GAGVSQSPRYKVAKRGQDVALRCDPISGHVSLFWYQQALGQGPEFLTYFQNEAQLDKSGLPSDRFFAERPEGSVSTLKIQRTQQEDSAVYLCASSPRTTILSVTDTQYFGPGTRLTVL.

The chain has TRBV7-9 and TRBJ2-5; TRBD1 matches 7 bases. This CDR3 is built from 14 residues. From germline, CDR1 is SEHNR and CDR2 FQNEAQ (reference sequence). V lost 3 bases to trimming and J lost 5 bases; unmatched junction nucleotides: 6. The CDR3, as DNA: TGTGCCAGCAGCTTGGGACAGAGGGATGAGACCCAGTACTTC. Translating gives CASSLGQRDETQYF.

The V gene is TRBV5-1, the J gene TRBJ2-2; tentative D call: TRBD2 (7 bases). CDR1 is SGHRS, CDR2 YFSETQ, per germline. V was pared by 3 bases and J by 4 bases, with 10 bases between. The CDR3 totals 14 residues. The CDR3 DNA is TGCGCCAGCAGCTGGGGGGGCAGCACCGGGGAGCTGTTTTTT. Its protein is CASSWGGSTGELFF.

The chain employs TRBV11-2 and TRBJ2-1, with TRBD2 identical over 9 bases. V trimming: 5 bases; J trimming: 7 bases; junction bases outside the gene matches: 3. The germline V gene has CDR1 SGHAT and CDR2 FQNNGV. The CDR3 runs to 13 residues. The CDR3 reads CASSPAGGNEQFF. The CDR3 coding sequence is TGTGCCAGCAGCCCCGCGGGAGGGAATGAGCAGTTCTTC.

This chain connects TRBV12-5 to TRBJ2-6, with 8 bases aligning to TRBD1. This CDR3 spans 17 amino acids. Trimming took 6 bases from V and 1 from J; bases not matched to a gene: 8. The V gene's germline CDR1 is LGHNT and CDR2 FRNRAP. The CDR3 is CASGQGQGFSGANVLTF. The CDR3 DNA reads TGTGCTAGTGGGCAAGGACAGGGTTTTTCTGGGGCCAACGTCCTGACTTTC.

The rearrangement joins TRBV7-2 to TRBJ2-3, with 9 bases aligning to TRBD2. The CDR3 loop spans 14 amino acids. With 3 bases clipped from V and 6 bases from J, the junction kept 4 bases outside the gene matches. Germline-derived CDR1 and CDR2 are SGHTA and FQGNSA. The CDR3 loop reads CASSLGLAGDTQYF. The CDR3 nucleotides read TGTGCCAGCAGCTTGGGGCTAGCGGGGGATACGCAGTATTTT.

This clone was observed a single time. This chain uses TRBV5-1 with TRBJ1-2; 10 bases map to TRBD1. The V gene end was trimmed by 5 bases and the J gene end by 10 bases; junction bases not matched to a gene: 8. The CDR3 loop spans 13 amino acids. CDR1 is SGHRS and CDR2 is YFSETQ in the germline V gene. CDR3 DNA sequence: TGCGCCAGCAGTCGTGGGACAGGGGAAGACTACACCTTC. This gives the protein CASSRGTGEDYTF.

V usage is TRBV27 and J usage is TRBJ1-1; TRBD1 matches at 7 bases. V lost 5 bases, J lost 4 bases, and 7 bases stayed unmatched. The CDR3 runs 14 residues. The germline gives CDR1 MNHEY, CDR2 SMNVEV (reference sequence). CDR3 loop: CASSPTGRGTEAFF. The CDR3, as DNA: TGTGCCAGCAGTCCGACAGGGCGGGGCACTGAAGCTTTCTTT.

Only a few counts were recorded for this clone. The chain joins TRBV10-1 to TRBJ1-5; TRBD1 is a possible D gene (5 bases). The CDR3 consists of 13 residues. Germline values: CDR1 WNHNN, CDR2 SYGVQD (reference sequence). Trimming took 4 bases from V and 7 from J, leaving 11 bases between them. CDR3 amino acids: CASSAIKGQPQHF. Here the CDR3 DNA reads TGCGCCAGCAGTGCGATTAAGGGGCAGCCCCAGCATTTT.

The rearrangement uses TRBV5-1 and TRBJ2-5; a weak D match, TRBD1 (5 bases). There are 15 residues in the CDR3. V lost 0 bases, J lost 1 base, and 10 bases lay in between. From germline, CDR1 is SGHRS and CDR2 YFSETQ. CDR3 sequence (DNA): TGCGCCAGCAGCTTGGAGGGGCGGCTCCAAGAGACCCAGTACTTC. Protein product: CASSLEGRLQETQYF.

In DNA, the CDR3 is TGTGCCAGCGGAATGACAGGTTACCTTTACGAGCAGTACTTC. Translated: CASGMTGYLYEQYF. V is TRBV25-1 and J is TRBJ2-5, with D maybe TRBD1 (6 bases). The DNA end is a closer match to TRBJ2-7, so the J assignment may be wrong. This CDR3 region has 14 residues. The germline gives CDR1 MGHDK, CDR2 SYGVNS.

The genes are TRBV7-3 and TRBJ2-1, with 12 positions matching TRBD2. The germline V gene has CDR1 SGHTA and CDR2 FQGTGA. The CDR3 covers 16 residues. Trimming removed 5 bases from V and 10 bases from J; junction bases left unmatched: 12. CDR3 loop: CASSPGLTSGGGEQFF. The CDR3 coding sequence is TGTGCCAGCAGCCCAGGGCTGACTAGCGGGGGAGGGGAGCAGTTCTTC.

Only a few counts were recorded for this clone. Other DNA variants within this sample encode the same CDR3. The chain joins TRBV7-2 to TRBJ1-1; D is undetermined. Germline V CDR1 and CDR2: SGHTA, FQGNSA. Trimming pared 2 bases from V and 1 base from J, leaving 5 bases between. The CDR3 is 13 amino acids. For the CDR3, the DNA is TGTGCCAGCAGCTTATCCAGGAACACTGAAGCTTTCTTT. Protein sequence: CASSLSRNTEAFF.

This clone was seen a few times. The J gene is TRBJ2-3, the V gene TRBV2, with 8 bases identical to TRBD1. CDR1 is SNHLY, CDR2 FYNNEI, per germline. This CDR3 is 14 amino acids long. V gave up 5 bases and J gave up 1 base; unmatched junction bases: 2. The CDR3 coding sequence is TGTGCCAGCAGTCTGGGACAGGGCACAGATACGCAGTATTTT. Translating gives CASSLGQGTDTQYF.

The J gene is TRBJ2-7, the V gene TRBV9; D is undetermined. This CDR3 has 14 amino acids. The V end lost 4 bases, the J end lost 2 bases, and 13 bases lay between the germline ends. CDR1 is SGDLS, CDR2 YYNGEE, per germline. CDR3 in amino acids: CASSLSLSAYEQYF. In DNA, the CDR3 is TGTGCCAGCAGCCTATCCCTGAGTGCCTACGAGCAGTACTTC.

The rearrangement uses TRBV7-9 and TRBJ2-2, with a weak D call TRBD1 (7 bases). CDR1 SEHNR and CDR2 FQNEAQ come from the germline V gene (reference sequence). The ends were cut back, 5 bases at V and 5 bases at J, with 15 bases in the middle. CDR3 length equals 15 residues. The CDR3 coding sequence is TGTGCCAGCAGCGCCGACAGGGACTGGACCGGGGAGCTGTTTTTT. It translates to CASSADRDWTGELFF.

CDR3 residues: CASSLDPSAYEQYF. The CDR3 region has the DNA TGTGCCAGCAGCTTGGATCCGTCTGCGTACGAGCAGTACTTC. This rearrangement joins TRBV5-8 to TRBJ2-7; D is undetermined. Per germline, CDR1 SGHTS and CDR2 YDEGEE. The CDR3 extends over 14 amino acids. V shed 0 bases and J shed 4 bases, with 11 bases lying between them.

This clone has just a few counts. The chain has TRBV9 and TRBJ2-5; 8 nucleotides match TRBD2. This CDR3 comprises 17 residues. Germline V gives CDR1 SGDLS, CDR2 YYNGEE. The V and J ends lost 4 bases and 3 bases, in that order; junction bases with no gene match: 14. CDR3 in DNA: TGTGCCAGCAGCTCGAACCTTAACGGGGGGGCCGAAGAGACCCAGTACTTC. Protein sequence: CASSSNLNGGAEETQYF.

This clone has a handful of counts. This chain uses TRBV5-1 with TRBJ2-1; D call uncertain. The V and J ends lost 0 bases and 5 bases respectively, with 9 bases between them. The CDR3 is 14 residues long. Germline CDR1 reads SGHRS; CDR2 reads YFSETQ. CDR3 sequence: CASSLAAADNEQFF. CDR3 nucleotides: TGCGCCAGCAGCTTGGCGGCGGCAGACAATGAGCAGTTCTTC.

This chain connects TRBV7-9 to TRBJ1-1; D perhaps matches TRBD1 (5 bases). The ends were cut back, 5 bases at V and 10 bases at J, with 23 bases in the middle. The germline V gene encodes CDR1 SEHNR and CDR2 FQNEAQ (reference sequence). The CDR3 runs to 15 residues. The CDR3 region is CASSLLEGGIGGAFF. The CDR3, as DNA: TGTGCCAGCAGCCTCCTGGAGGGTGGTATTGGGGGAGCTTTCTTT.

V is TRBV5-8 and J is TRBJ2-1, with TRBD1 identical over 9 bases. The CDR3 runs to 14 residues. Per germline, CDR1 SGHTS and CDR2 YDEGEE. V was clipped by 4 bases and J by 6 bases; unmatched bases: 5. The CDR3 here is CASSPWDRANEQFF. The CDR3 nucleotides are TGTGCCAGCAGCCCATGGGACAGGGCCAATGAGCAGTTCTTC.

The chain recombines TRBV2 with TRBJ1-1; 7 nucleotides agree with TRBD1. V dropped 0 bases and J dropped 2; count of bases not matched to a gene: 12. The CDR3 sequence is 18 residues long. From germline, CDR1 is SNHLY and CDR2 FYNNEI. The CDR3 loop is CASSEALRWGQRNTEAFF. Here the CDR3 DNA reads TGTGCCAGCAGTGAAGCGCTTCGGTGGGGACAGAGAAACACTGAAGCTTTCTTT. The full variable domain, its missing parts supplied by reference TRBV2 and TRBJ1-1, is EPEVTQTPSHQVTQMGQEVILRCVPISNHLYFYWYRQILGQKVEFLVSFYNNEISEKSEIFDDQFSVERPDGSNFTLKIRSTKLEDSAMYFCASSEALRWGQRNTEAFFGQGTRLTVV.

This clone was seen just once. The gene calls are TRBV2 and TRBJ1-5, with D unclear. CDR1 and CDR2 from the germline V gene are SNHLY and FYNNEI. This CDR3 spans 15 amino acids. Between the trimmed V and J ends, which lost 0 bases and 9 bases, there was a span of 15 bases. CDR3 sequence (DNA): TGTGCCAGCAGTGAAGCGCTTCCAGATTCAAGGCCCCAGCATTTT. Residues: CASSEALPDSRPQHF.

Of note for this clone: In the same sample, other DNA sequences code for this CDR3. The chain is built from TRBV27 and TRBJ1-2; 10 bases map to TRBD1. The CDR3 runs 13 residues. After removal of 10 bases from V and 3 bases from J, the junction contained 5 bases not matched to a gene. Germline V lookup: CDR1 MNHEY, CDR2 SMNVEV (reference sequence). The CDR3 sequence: CATKDRGDYGYTF. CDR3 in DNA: TGTGCCACCAAGGACAGGGGGGACTATGGCTACACCTTC.

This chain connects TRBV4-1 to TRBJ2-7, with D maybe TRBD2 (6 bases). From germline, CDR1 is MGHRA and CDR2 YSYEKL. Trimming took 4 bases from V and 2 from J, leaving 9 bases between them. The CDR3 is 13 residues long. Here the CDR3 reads CASSRGLTYEQYF. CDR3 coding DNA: TGCGCCAGCAGCCGCGGACTAACCTACGAGCAGTACTTC.